In this sample, the clone carrying this TCR beta chain turned up once. The antigen is undetermined. Reverse transcribing all isolated RNA meant expressed TCRB transcripts were sequenced. Measured with immunoSEQ multiplex PCR; TCRdb has only the in-frame clones, and not every one. The sample yields hundreds of thousands of clones, more than 13% seen once. The CDR3 runs to 17 residues. Germline V CDR1 and CDR2: SGHNT, YYREEE (reference sequence). V was clipped by 2 bases and J by 0 bases, with 15 bases between them. This record comes from a study of beta chain features in type 1 diabetes. Study-level findings and limits: Researchers report that Type 1 diabetes patients had moderately but significantly shorter TCRB CDR3s across all four CD4+ subsets.

This receptor was identified in a man aged 18 to 29 with type 1 diabetes. V and J are TRBV5-4 and TRBJ1-5; D possibly corresponds to TRBD1 (5 bases). What was sequenced was naive CD4+ T cells from blood. Here the CDR3 DNA reads TGTGCCAGCAGCTTATACTGGGGGATAACTAGCAATCAGCCCCAGCATTTT. It specifies CASSLYWGITSNQPQHF.